This is a list of T cell receptor beta chains from one sample in a study of spatial heterogeneity in lung cancer. MiXCR, applied by TCRdb to the 5' RACE reads, yields one record per CDR3 protein. Of nearly 15,000 distinct CDR3 sequences listed, about 7.9% are singletons. This material consisted of PBMCs, taken at surgery. These TCRs come from a female donor with early-stage non-small cell lung cancer. CDR3s include the opening cysteine and the closing phenylalanine or tryptophan. The D gene is left open where the match is weak. Clone size is given for some rows only: seen once, a few or many times, or a class if the clone is expanded.

size	V	J	D	DNA	CDR3
-	TRBV4-3	TRBJ1-1	-	TGCGCCAGCAGCCAAGATCTAGCAGGGTCGAACACTGAAGCTTTCTTT	CASSQDLAGSNTEAFF
few	TRBV12-3/TRBV12-4	TRBJ1-2	-	TGTGCCAGCAGTTTAATTGTCCTCTATGGCTACACCTTC	CASSLIVLYGYTF
many	TRBV7-2	TRBJ1-1	-	TGTGCCAGCAGCATCATGGGGGGGGACACTGAAGCTTTCTTT	CASSIMGGDTEAFF
many	TRBV12-3/TRBV12-4	TRBJ2-7	-	TGTGCCAGCAGTTTATTGGGGACACCCTACGAGCAGTACTTC	CASSLLGTPYEQYF
many	TRBV11-2	TRBJ1-2	-	TGTGCCAGCAGCTCACCTAGGAGGCTTGGCTACACCTTC	CASSSPRRLGYTF
once	TRBV6-6	TRBJ1-2	-	TGTGCCAGCAGACTTACAGTGAACTATGGCTACACCTTC	CASRLTVNYGYTF
once	TRBV6-1	TRBJ2-1	TRBD2	TGTGCCAGCAGCGATTTCGGACTAGCGGGAGTGGAGCAGTTCTTC	CASSDFGLAGVEQFF
many	TRBV10-3	TRBJ2-1	-	TGTGCCATCAGTGAGCGGGAGAAGCAGTTCTTC	CAISEREKQFF
-	TRBV12-3/TRBV12-4	TRBJ1-2	-	TGTGCCAGCAGTTTAAGGGTGGCGGGCTATGGCTACACCTTC	CASSLRVAGYGYTF
many	TRBV6-6	TRBJ2-7	TRBD2	TGTGCCAGCAGTTACCCCGGACTAGGGGTCGGTGAGCAGTACTTC	CASSYPGLGVGEQYF
-	TRBV28	TRBJ2-1	-	TGTGCCAGCAGTCGTTTTAGCTCCTACGATGAGCAGTTCTTC	CASSRFSSYDEQFF
-	TRBV4-3	TRBJ2-1	TRBD2	TGCGCCAGCAGCTCGGCCGTCGCGGGGGGGCCGGGTGAGCAGTTCTTC	CASSSAVAGGPGEQFF
few	TRBV20-1	TRBJ1-1	-	TGCAGTGCTAGAGGACTACAGAACACTGAAGCTTTCTTT	CSARGLQNTEAFF
many	TRBV3-1	TRBJ2-1	TRBD2	TGTGCCAGCAGCCAAGTTCAAACTAGCGGCCCTACCAATGAGCAGTTCTTC	CASSQVQTSGPTNEQFF
many	TRBV6-4	TRBJ1-1	TRBD1	TGTGCCAGCAGCCGGACAGGGGGCACTGAAGCTTTCTTT	CASSRTGGTEAFF
many	TRBV27	TRBJ2-2	TRBD1	TGTGCCTCCCGGCCCGACAGGGTGAACACCGGGGAGCTGTTTTTT	CASRPDRVNTGELFF
many	TRBV27	TRBJ2-7	-	TGTGCCAGCAGTTTCCCTCCCGCCTACGAGCAGTACTTC	CASSFPPAYEQYF
many	TRBV6-2/TRBV6-3	TRBJ2-5	TRBD1	TGTGCCAGCAGTTACTCGCCCCAGGGGGCAGGTGAGACCCAATACTTC	CASSYSPQGAGETQYF
-	TRBV5-1	TRBJ1-1	TRBD1	TGCGCCAGCAGCTTGGGATACACAGGGGGAGAACGAACTGAAGCTTTCTTT	CASSLGYTGGERTEAFF
many	TRBV12-3/TRBV12-4	TRBJ2-5	-	TGTGCCAGCAGTTTTGGGGGGAGGGAGACCCAGTACTTC	CASSFGGRETQYF
many	TRBV7-2	TRBJ2-5	TRBD1	TGTGCCAGCAGCACCGGACAGGGCCAAGAGACCCAGTACTTC	CASSTGQGQETQYF
many	TRBV12-3/TRBV12-4	TRBJ2-3	TRBD1	TGTGCCAGCAGTACCAGGACAGGAACAGATACGCAGTATTTT	CASSTRTGTDTQYF
-	TRBV6-1	TRBJ2-7	TRBD1	TGTGCCAGCAACCGAGACAGGGGGAGGTACGAGCAGTACTTC	CASNRDRGRYEQYF
-	TRBV10-3	TRBJ1-2	-	TGTGCCATCAGTGAGTCCCTCGGAACAGCTTATGGCTACACCTTC	CAISESLGTAYGYTF
many	TRBV29-1	TRBJ2-1	TRBD2	TGCAGCGTTAGACTAGCGGGAGGGTACAATGAGCAGTTCTTC	CSVRLAGGYNEQFF
many	TRBV6-2/TRBV6-3	TRBJ1-5	-	TGTGCCAGCAGTACCACAGGACGGAGCAATCAGCCCCAGCATTTT	CASSTTGRSNQPQHF
many	TRBV4-1	TRBJ2-1	-	TGCGCCAGCAGCCCCCGACTAACGGACAATGAGCAGTTCTTC	CASSPRLTDNEQFF
many	TRBV20-1	TRBJ1-2	-	TGCAGTGCTAGAGAAGGGAACGGTAACTATGGCTACACCTTC	CSAREGNGNYGYTF